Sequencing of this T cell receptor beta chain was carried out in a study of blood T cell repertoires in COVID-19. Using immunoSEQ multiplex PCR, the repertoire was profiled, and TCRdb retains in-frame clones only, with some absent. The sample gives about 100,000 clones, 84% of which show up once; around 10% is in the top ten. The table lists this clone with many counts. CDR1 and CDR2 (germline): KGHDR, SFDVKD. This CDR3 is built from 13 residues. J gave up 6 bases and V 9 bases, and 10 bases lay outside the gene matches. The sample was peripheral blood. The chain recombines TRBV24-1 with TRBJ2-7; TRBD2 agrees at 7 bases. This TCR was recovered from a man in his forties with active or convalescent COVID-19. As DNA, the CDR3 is TGTGCCACCGCGAGCGGGATGGGGAGCGAGCAGTACTTC. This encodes CATASGMGSEQYF.